This TCR beta chain is from a study of T cells expressing NK-cell markers. TCRdb re-analyzed the 5' RACE reads; it lists each CDR3 protein once, without DNA. In all, the sample yields 200,000 to 300,000 distinct CDR3 sequences. The sequence was obtained from a man younger than 35 in good health. The specimen was blood T cells: a sorted CD56 or NKG2C T cell subset, CD4+ or CD8+ T cells, or bulk PBMC T cells (not recorded which).

CDR3 residues: CATTRLAGDYNEQFF. This chain connects TRBV6-1 to TRBJ2-1; TCRdb designates TRBD2, a call that cannot be tested without DNA. CDR1 and CDR2 (germline): MNHNS, SASEGT. The CDR3 is 15 residues long.